This T cell receptor beta chain appears in the sequencing data of a study of blood T cells in healthy people across ages. Study findings and constraints: Measured against age, TCR beta diversity per million T cells decreased in a roughly linear manner. The long-lived group displayed more naive CD4+ cells, plus higher diversity, than the aged donors did.

The count of this clonotype is one. The antigen is not known. The use of a sample-barcoded 5' primer and a J-beta primer mix characterized a second PCR of roughly 7 to 11 cycles. Every single cDNA molecule received a tag from a template-switch adaptor with 12 random nucleotides. TCRdb re-derived calls from the 5' RACE reads in MiXCR, one entry per CDR3 protein. The top ten hold roughly 10% of the sample, which has 750,000 to 950,000 distinct CDR3 sequences, 25% to 35% seen once. The same specimen was also included in a second study, on T cells of mothers and their children. That investigation notes: Healthy Caucasian mothers, three in number, and their six children were the donors.

This receptor was identified in a woman between 40 and 55 years old in good health. The sequencing input was blood.

The CDR3 protein is CASSEARWGQGADQPQHF. DNA of the CDR3: TGTGCCAGCAGTGAAGCGAGGTGGGGACAGGGGGCGGATCAGCCCCAGCATTTT. The chain couples TRBV2 to TRBJ1-5; 12 bases fit TRBD1. Germline CDR1 and CDR2: SNHLY and FYNNEI. V gave up 0 bases and J gave up 5 bases; unmatched junction bases: 8. This CDR3 spans 18 amino acids.